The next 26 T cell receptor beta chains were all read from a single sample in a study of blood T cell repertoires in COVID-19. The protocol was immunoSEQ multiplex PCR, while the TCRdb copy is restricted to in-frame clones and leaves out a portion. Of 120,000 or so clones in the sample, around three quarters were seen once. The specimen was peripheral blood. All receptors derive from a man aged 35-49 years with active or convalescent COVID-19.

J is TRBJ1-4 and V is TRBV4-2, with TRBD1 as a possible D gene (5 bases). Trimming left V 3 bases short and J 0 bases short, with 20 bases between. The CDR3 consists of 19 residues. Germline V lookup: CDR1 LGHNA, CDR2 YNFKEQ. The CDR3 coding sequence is TGTGCCAGCAGCCAGGGGGGGTGGGGCACCAGGCCAACTAATGAAAAACTGTTTTTT. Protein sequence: CASSQGGWGTRPTNEKLFF.

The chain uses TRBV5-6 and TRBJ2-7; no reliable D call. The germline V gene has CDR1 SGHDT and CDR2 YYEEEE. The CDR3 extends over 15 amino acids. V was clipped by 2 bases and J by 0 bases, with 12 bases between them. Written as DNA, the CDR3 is TGTGCCAGCAGCTTTTATACGGAGAGCTCCTACGAGCAGTACTTC. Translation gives CASSFYTESSYEQYF.

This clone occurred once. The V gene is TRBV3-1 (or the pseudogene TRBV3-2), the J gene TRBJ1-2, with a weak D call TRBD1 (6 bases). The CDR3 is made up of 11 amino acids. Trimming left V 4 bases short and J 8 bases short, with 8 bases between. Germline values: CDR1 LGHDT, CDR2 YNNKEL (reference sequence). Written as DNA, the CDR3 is TGTGCCAGCAGCCGAACAGGGGGCTACACCTTC. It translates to CASSRTGGYTF.

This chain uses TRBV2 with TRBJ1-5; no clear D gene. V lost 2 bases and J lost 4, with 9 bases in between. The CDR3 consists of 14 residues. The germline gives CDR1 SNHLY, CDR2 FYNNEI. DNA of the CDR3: TGTGCCAGCAGTGAACGGCGGATGAATCAGCCCCAGCATTTT. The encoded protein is CASSERRMNQPQHF.

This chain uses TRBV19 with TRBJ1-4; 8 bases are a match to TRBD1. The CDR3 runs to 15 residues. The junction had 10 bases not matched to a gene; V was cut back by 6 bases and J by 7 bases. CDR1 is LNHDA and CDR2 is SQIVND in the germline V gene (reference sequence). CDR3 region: CASSLPTGESEKLFF. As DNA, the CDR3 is TGTGCCAGTAGCCTACCGACAGGGGAGAGTGAAAAACTGTTTTTT.

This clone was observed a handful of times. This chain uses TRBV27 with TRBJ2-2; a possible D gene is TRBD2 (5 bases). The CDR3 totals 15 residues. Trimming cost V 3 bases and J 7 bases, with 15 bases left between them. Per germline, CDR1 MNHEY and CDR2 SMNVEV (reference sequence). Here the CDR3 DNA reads TGTGCCAGCAGTTTCCTGGCAGTTGCGGGCGGGGAGCTGTTTTTT. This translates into CASSFLAVAGGELFF.

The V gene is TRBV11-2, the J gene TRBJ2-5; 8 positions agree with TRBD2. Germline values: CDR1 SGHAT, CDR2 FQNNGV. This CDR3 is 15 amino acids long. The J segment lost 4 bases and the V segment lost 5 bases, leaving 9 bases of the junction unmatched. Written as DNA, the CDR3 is TGTGCCAGCAGCCCCATCGGCGGGGGGCGAGAGACCCAGTACTTC. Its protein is CASSPIGGGRETQYF. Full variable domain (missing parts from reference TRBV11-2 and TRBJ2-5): EAGVAQSPRYKIIEKRQSVAFWCNPISGHATLYWYQQILGQGPKLLIQFQNNGVVDDSQLPKDRFSAERLKGVDSTLKIQPAKLEDSAVYLCASSPIGGGRETQYFGPGTRLLVL.

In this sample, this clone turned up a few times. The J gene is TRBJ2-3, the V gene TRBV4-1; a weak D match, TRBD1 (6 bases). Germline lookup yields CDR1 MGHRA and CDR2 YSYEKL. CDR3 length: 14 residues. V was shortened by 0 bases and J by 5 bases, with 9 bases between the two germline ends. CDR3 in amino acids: CASSQDRGLDTQYF. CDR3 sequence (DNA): TGCGCCAGCAGCCAAGATAGGGGGTTAGATACGCAGTATTTT.

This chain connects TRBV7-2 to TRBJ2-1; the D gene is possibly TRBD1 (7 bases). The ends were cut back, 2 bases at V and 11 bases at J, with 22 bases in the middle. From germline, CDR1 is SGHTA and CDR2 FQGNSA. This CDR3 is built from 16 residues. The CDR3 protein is CASSLSWKQGGAKQFF. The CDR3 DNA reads TGTGCCAGCAGCTTAAGCTGGAAGCAGGGGGGAGCCAAGCAGTTCTTC.

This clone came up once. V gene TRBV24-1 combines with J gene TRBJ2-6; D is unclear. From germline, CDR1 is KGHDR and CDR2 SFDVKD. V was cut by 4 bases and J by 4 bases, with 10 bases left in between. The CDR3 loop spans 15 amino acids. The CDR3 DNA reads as TGTGCCACCAGTGACCCGCGTTTGGGGGCCAACGTCCTGACTTTC. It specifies CATSDPRLGANVLTF.

CDR3 DNA: TGTGCCAGCAGCCTGCAGGGGCCACCCCTCCACTTT. Translated, it gives CASSLQGPPLHF. The rearrangement links TRBV4-2 to TRBJ1-6; D may be TRBD1 (6 bases). The germline V gene encodes CDR1 LGHNA and CDR2 YNFKEQ. This CDR3 region has 12 residues. The V end was cut by 4 bases, the J end by 11 bases, with 9 bases between.

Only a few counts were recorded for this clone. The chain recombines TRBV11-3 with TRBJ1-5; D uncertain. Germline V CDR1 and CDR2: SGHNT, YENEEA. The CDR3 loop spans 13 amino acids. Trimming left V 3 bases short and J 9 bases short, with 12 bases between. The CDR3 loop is CASSFLVDSPQHF. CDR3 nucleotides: TGTGCCAGCAGCTTTCTAGTTGATTCGCCCCAGCATTTT.

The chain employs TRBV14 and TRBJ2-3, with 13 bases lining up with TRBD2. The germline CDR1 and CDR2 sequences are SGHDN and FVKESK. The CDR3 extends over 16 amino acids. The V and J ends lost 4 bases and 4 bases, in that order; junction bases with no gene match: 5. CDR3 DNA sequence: TGTGCCAGCAGCCGCCTACTAGCGGGAGGGCCAGATACGCAGTATTTT. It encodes CASSRLLAGGPDTQYF.

The CDR3 DNA sequence: TGTGCCAGCAGCCGAACAGGGACAGTCGCTGGTTCACCCCTCCACTTT. This codes for CASSRTGTVAGSPLHF. This sequence joins TRBV5-4 and TRBJ1-6; 7 bases align to TRBD1. Germline-derived CDR1 and CDR2 are SGHNT and YYREEE (reference sequence). V dropped 4 bases and J dropped 9; count of bases not matched to a gene: 13. CDR3 length: 16 amino acids.

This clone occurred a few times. CDR3 region: CASSQVTGATNQPQHF. CDR3 nucleotide sequence: TGCGCCAGCAGCCAGGTGACAGGGGCGACAAATCAGCCCCAGCATTTT. The chain carries TRBV4-3 and TRBJ1-5, with 8 bases aligning to TRBD1. The trim removed 3 bases at V and 4 bases at J, leaving 8 bases unmatched. The CDR3 sequence is 16 residues long. The germline CDR1 and CDR2 sequences are LGHNA and YSLEER.

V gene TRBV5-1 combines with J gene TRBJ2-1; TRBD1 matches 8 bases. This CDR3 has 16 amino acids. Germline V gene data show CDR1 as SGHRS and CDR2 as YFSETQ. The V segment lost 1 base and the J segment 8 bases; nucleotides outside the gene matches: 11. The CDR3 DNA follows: TGCGCCAGCAGCTTGTTGCAGGGGGCCCGAGGCGATGAGCAGTTCTTC. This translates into CASSLLQGARGDEQFF.

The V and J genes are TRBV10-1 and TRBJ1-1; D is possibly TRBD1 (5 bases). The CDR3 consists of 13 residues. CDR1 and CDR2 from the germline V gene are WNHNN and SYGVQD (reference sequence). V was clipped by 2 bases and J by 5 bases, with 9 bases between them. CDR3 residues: CASSEGGVTEAFF. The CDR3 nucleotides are TGCGCCAGCAGTGAGGGGGGGGTGACTGAAGCTTTCTTT.

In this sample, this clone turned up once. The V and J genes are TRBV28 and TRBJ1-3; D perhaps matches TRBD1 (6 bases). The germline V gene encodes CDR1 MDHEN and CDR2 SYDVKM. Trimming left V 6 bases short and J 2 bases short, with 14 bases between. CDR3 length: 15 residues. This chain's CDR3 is CASSPPYRAGNTIYF. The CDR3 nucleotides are TGTGCCAGCAGCCCCCCCTACAGGGCTGGAAACACCATATATTTT.

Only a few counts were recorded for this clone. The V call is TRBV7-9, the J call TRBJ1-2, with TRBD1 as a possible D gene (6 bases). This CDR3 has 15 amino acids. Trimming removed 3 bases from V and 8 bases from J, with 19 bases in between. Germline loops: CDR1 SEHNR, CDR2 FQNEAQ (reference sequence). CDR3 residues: CASSFYRTESGGYTF. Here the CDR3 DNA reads TGTGCCAGCAGCTTTTACCGGACAGAGAGTGGGGGCTACACCTTC.

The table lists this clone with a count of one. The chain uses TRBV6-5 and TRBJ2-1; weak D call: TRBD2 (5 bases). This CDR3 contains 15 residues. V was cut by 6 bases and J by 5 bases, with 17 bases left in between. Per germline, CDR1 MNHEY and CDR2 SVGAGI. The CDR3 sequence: CASSRVSGANNEQFF. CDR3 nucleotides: TGTGCCAGCAGCCGGGTAAGCGGAGCCAACAATGAGCAGTTCTTC.

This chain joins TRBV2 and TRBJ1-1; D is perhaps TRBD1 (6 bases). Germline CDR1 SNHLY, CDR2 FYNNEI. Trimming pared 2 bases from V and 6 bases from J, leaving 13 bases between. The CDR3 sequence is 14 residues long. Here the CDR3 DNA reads TGTGCCAGCAGTGAATCCACAGGGAGACCTGAAGCTTTCTTT. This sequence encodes CASSESTGRPEAFF.

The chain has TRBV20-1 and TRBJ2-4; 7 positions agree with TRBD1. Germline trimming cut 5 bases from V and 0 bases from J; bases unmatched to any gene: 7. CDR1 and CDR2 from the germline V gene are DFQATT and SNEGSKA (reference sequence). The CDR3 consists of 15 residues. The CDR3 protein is CSAGGTVLAKNIQYF. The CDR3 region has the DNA TGCAGTGCTGGTGGGACAGTGTTAGCCAAAAACATTCAGTACTTC.

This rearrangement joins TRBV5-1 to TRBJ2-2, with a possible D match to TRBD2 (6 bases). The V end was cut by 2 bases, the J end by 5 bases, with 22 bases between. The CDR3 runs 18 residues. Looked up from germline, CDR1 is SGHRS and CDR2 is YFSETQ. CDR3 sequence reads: CASSLRGPPQGGTGELFF. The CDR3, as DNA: TGCGCCAGCAGCTTACGAGGACCTCCCCAGGGAGGAACCGGGGAGCTGTTTTTT.

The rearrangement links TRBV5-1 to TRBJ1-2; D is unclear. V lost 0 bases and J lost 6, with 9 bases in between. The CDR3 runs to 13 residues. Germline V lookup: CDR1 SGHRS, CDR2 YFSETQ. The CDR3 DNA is TGCGCCAGCAGCTTGGCGAGTGGTGATGGCTACACCTTC. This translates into CASSLASGDGYTF.

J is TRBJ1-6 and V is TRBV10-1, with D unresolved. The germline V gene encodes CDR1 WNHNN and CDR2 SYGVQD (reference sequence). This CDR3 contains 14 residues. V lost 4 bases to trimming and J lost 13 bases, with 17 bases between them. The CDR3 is CASSGGLGSSPLHF. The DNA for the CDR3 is TGCGCCAGCAGTGGAGGGTTGGGGTCCTCGCCCCTCCACTTT.

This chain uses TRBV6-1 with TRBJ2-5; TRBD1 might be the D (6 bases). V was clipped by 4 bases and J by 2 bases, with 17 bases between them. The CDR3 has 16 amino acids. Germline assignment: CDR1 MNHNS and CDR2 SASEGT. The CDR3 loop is CASSGGRAGAQETQYF. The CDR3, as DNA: TGTGCCAGCAGTGGAGGAAGGGCAGGGGCGCAAGAGACCCAGTACTTC.